Listed here are 18 T cell receptor beta chains from one sample, sequenced in a study of blood T cell repertoires in COVID-19. Libraries were prepared by immunoSEQ multiplex PCR; TCRdb keeps only in-frame clonotypes and omits some of them. The data hold approximately 310,000 clones, with roughly 84% observed a single time. The material sequenced was peripheral blood. These receptors were collected from a man aged 50-60 years with active or convalescent COVID-19.

The rearrangement joins TRBV10-3 to TRBJ2-3, with a weak D call TRBD2 (6 bases). The V gene lost 4 bases and the J gene lost 6 bases, with 14 bases spanning the gap. CDR1 is ENHRY, CDR2 SYGVKD, per germline. CDR3 length equals 14 residues. The DNA of the CDR3 is TGTGCCATCAGTGGGGGGGTGACGACCGATACGCAGTATTTT. Its translation is CAISGGVTTDTQYF.

The rearrangement joins TRBV3-1 (or the pseudogene TRBV3-2) to TRBJ2-2, with 8 bases that match TRBD2. Germline V lookup: CDR1 LGHDT, CDR2 YNNKEL (reference sequence). This CDR3 contains 17 residues. Trimming removed 3 bases from V and 4 bases from J; junction bases left unmatched: 10. The CDR3 region is CASSHRGGLTRTGELFF. CDR3 DNA sequence: TGTGCCAGCAGCCACCGGGGGGGCCTAACTCGCACCGGGGAGCTGTTTTTT.

The chain employs TRBV18 and TRBJ1-2; weak D call: TRBD1 (5 bases). Germline CDR1 and CDR2: KGHSH and LQKENI. CDR3 length: 15 residues. Trimming cost V 2 bases and J 5 bases, with 15 bases left between them. CDR3 residues: CASSPAPGVGYGYTF. The DNA for the CDR3 is TGTGCCAGCTCACCAGCCCCGGGGGTGGGGTATGGCTACACCTTC.

The chain combines TRBV5-6 with TRBJ2-7; D is uncertain. Between the trimmed V and J ends, which lost 0 bases and 0 bases, there was a span of 7 bases. This CDR3 region has 14 residues. Looked up from germline, CDR1 is SGHDT and CDR2 is YYEEEE. The CDR3: CASSLATVSYEQYF. The CDR3 region has the DNA TGTGCCAGCAGCTTGGCGACTGTCTCCTACGAGCAGTACTTC.

This rearrangement joins TRBV19 to TRBJ1-2; 7 bases are a match to TRBD1. This CDR3 region has 14 residues. Germline CDR1 LNHDA, CDR2 SQIVND (reference sequence). Trimming took 3 bases from V and 3 from J; bases not matched to a gene: 4. This CDR3 reads CASSIFTGDYGYTF. The CDR3 DNA follows: TGTGCCAGTAGTATCTTCACAGGGGACTATGGCTACACCTTC.

V is TRBV11-2 and J is TRBJ2-1, with D possibly TRBD2 on 5 matching bases. Per germline, CDR1 SGHAT and CDR2 FQNNGV. V was clipped by 1 base and J by 3 bases, with 10 bases between them. The CDR3 runs to 15 residues. The CDR3 spells CASSLVGNGYNEQFF. CDR3 in DNA: TGTGCCAGCAGCTTAGTCGGGAATGGCTACAATGAGCAGTTCTTC.

The chain couples TRBV2 to TRBJ2-7; 7 bases are a match to TRBD1. Per germline, CDR1 SNHLY and CDR2 FYNNEI. CDR3 length: 14 residues. Trimming cost V 7 bases and J 7 bases; bases outside gene matches: 13. The CDR3 sequence is CASKEAGGLGEQYF. The CDR3 DNA is TGTGCCAGCAAGGAGGCAGGGGGTTTGGGGGAGCAGTACTTC.

This chain joins TRBV6-5 and TRBJ1-1; TRBD1 matches at 10 bases. J lost 6 bases, V lost 0 bases, and 1 base had no gene match. Germline-derived CDR1 and CDR2 are MNHEY and SVGAGI. The CDR3 runs to 14 residues. The CDR3 loop is CASSYSGQGAEAFF. CDR3 in DNA: TGTGCCAGCAGTTACTCAGGACAGGGGGCTGAAGCTTTCTTT.

This clone was detected once. CDR3 loop: CASSRGTPDQETQYF. CDR3 DNA sequence: TGTGCCAGCAGCCGGGGGACTCCCGACCAAGAGACCCAGTACTTC. The chain combines TRBV7-2 with TRBJ2-5; a weak D match, TRBD2 (6 bases). Trimming left V 5 bases short and J 0 bases short, with 13 bases between. Germline loops: CDR1 SGHTA, CDR2 FQGNSA. This CDR3 has 15 amino acids.

The J gene is TRBJ1-4, the V gene TRBV15; possible D gene TRBD1, 6 bases. CDR1 and CDR2 from the germline V gene are LNHNV and YYDKDF (reference sequence). V was cut by 1 base and J by 4 bases, with 10 bases left in between. CDR3 length: 15 amino acids. DNA of the CDR3: TGTGCCACCAGCAGAGGGGGACAAGATAATGAAAAACTGTTTTTT. Protein product: CATSRGGQDNEKLFF.

This clone was observed a handful of times. The J gene is TRBJ1-1, the V gene TRBV5-4; maybe TRBD1 (6 bases). Trimming took 0 bases from V and 4 from J, leaving 19 bases between them. The CDR3 covers 17 residues. CDR1 and CDR2 (germline): SGHNT, YYREEE (reference sequence). DNA for the CDR3: TGTGCCAGCAGCTTGGCGACTCGACAGGCCCTGGGCACTGAAGCTTTCTTT. This translates into CASSLATRQALGTEAFF.

The rearrangement links TRBV5-1 to TRBJ2-3; 9 nucleotides match TRBD2. Trimming took 0 bases from V and 3 from J; bases not matched to a gene: 8. CDR3 length: 17 residues. From germline, CDR1 is SGHRS and CDR2 YFSETQ. The CDR3 bases are TGCGCCAGCAGCTTGGACCTTAGCGGGGGAGGAACAGATACGCAGTATTTT. Its protein is CASSLDLSGGGTDTQYF.

The chain joins TRBV24-1 to TRBJ2-6; possible D gene TRBD2, 5 bases. The CDR3 spans 16 residues. V gave up 9 bases and J gave up 2 bases, with 16 bases separating them. Germline CDR1 reads KGHDR; CDR2 reads SFDVKD. The DNA of the CDR3 is TGTGCCACCGCACCGAGGGTAGACGCTGGGGCCAACGTCCTGACTTTC. It yields the protein CATAPRVDAGANVLTF.

The chain couples TRBV19 to TRBJ2-3, with 12 bases matching TRBD2. V dropped 4 bases and J dropped 0; count of bases not matched to a gene: 20. This CDR3 is 22 amino acids long. CDR1 LNHDA and CDR2 SQIVND come from the germline V gene (reference sequence). CDR3 nucleotides: TGTGCCAGTAGTACTAGACTAGCGGGAGTTTTCAACCGAATCCACAGCACAGATACGCAGTATTTT. Protein product: CASSTRLAGVFNRIHSTDTQYF.

The rearrangement joins TRBV7-2 to TRBJ1-5; no firm D call. Trimming stripped 2 bases from V and 5 bases from J, with 4 bases between. The CDR3 extends over 12 amino acids. Germline CDR1 reads SGHTA; CDR2 reads FQGNSA. CDR3 residues: CASSLSYQPQHF. The CDR3, as DNA: TGTGCCAGCAGCTTATCGTATCAGCCCCAGCATTTT.

V and J are TRBV19 and TRBJ1-2; 10 nucleotides align to TRBD1. J was trimmed by 5 bases and V by 7 bases; bases with no gene match: 7. Germline-derived CDR1 and CDR2 are LNHDA and SQIVND (reference sequence). CDR3 length: 14 amino acids. The CDR3 bases are TGTGCCAGTACCAGACAGGGGGCAAGGTATGGCTACACCTTC. Translation: CASTRQGARYGYTF.

The rearrangement uses TRBV30 and TRBJ1-6; 7 nucleotides match TRBD1. The CDR3 contains 14 residues. Germline V lookup: CDR1 GTSNPN, CDR2 SVGIG (reference sequence). The trim removed 5 bases at V and 6 bases at J, leaving 7 bases unmatched. Written as DNA, the CDR3 is TGTGCCTGGGCAGAGGGGACAGTTAATTCACCCCTCCACTTT. It yields the protein CAWAEGTVNSPLHF.

The J gene is TRBJ1-4, the V gene TRBV30, with D perhaps TRBD1 (5 bases). The germline V and J ends were trimmed by 8 bases and 10 bases, with 26 bases remaining between them. The CDR3 loop spans 15 amino acids. CDR1 GTSNPN and CDR2 SVGIG come from the germline V gene (reference sequence). As DNA, the CDR3 is TGTGCCCGAAGTGTGGAAGGGGCTAGAGGTAGAAAACTGTTTTTT. As protein: CARSVEGARGRKLFF.